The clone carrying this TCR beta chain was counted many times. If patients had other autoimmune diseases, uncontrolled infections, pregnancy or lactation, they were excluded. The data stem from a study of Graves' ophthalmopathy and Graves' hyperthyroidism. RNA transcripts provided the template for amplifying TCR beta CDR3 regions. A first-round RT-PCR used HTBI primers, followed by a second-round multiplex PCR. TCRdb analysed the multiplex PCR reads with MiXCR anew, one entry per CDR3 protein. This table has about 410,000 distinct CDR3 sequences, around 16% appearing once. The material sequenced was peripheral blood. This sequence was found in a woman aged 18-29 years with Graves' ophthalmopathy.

CDR3 coding DNA: TGTGCCAGTAGTATGAGCGGGGGCACCGGGGAGCTGTTTTTT. It specifies CASSMSGGTGELFF. This chain links TRBV19 with TRBJ2-2; 8 nucleotides match TRBD2. CDR3 length: 14 residues. The ends lost 3 bases at V and 4 bases at J; junction bases unmatched: 1. Per the germline V gene, CDR1 is LNHDA and CDR2 is SQIVND (reference sequence).